The clone carrying this T cell receptor beta chain was observed once. This record comes from a study of T cell responses to AZD1222 COVID-19 vaccine. Per the germline V gene, CDR1 is LGHDT and CDR2 is YNNKEL (reference sequence). J gave up 2 bases and V 2 bases, and 7 bases lay outside the gene matches. CDR3 size: 17 residues. Generated by immunoSEQ multiplex PCR, the TCRdb table keeps only in-frame clones and is missing some. The profile covers about 92,000 clones, with almost 90% appearing a single time and approximately 30% taken by the ten largest. The chain is built from TRBV3-1 (or the pseudogene TRBV3-2) and TRBJ2-3; 10 bases agree with TRBD2. Sequencing was performed on peripheral blood, taken on day 0 of AZD1222 vaccination. The source of this sequence is an adult in good health. The CDR3 DNA is TGTGCCAGCAGCCAAACGCCTAGCGGGAGCCTCACAGATACGCAGTATTTT. It encodes CASSQTPSGSLTDTQYF.